This T cell receptor (beta chain) was identified during a study of CD8+ T cells in alopecia areata. Overall study: For the treated group, dosing was oral tofacitinib at 5 to 10 mg twice daily.

Deletions cut 9 bases from V and 7 bases from J, with 12 bases between. This CDR3 is 11 amino acids long. Germline lookup yields CDR1 MGHDK and CDR2 SYGVNS. As to treatment: oral pan-JAK inhibitor, 5-10 mg twice daily. Researchers took lesional scalp punch biopsies and peripheral blood from people who were alopecia areata patients. In the case of this clone: Antigen unknown.

The study's findings and limits: Patients displayed less clarity in TCR sharing than mice, a finding possibly related to HLA. Scalp clonality and expanded CD8+ clones among the top 100 showed significant decreases with tofacitinib.

Following extraction, RNA underwent reverse transcription to cDNA, which served as the sequencing template. The assay was immunoSEQ multiplex PCR, and TCRdb's table has in-frame clones only and misses some. The profile shows roughly 200,000 clones, 53% of them singletons. This specimen was CD8+ T cells sorted from blood, taken at week 24, from a patient treated with tofacitinib. The origin of this receptor is a human donor with alopecia areata. The chain recombines TRBV25-1 with TRBJ1-2, with D unclear. The CDR3 here is CASSTGAGYTF. CDR3 sequence (DNA): TGTGCCAGTTCTACGGGTGCTGGCTACACCTTC.